This passage covers 27 T cell receptor beta chains from one sample sequenced in a study of blood T cell repertoires in COVID-19. Profiled with immunoSEQ multiplex PCR; TCRdb holds only in-frame clones, not every one. The sample holds 310,000 or so clones; roughly 90% are singletons and the top ten take more than 3%. What was sequenced was peripheral blood. These receptor sequences come from a woman aged 45 to 65 with active or convalescent COVID-19.

The V and J genes are TRBV7-9 and TRBJ2-7; D possibly corresponds to TRBD2 (5 bases). CDR3 length: 14 amino acids. Trimming removed 2 bases at V and 2 bases at J, with 10 bases between. Germline lookup yields CDR1 SEHNR and CDR2 FQNEAQ (reference sequence). The CDR3: CASSLLGSTYEQYF. The CDR3 DNA follows: TGTGCCAGCAGCTTATTAGGGAGTACCTACGAGCAGTACTTC. Full variable domain (missing parts from reference TRBV7-9 and TRBJ2-7): DTGVSQNPRHKITKRGQNVTFRCDPISEHNRLYWYRQTLGQGPEFLTYFQNEAQLEKSRLLSDRFSAERPKGSFSTLEIQRTEQGDSAMYLCASSLLGSTYEQYFGPGTRLTVT.

The rearrangement uses TRBV10-2 and TRBJ1-1, with 9 bases aligning to TRBD1. The germline V gene encodes CDR1 WSHSY and CDR2 SAAADI. V gave up 6 bases and J gave up 0 bases; unmatched junction bases: 2. The CDR3 runs 14 residues. DNA of the CDR3: TGCGCCAGCAGACGGGACAGGGTGAACACTGAAGCTTTCTTT. It specifies CASRRDRVNTEAFF.

This rearrangement joins TRBV6-2 or TRBV6-3 to TRBJ2-6; perhaps TRBD1 as D (6 bases). The CDR3 sequence is 16 residues long. Germline CDR1 MNHEY, CDR2 SVGEGT. V shed 6 bases and J shed 0 bases, with 12 bases lying between them. CDR3 nucleotides: TGTGCCAGCAGCGCAGGGGATAGCTCTGGGGCCAACGTCCTGACTTTC. Its protein is CASSAGDSSGANVLTF.

The gene calls are TRBV4-2 and TRBJ2-2; possibly TRBD2 for D (5 bases). Trimming left V 0 bases short and J 7 bases short, with 9 bases between. The germline V gene has CDR1 LGHNA and CDR2 YNFKEQ. This CDR3 has 14 amino acids. The chain's CDR3 is CASSQEGEVGELFF. In DNA form, the CDR3 reads TGTGCCAGCAGCCAAGAGGGAGAGGTCGGGGAGCTGTTTTTT.

This chain uses TRBV3-1 (or the pseudogene TRBV3-2) with TRBJ1-6; D gene uncertain. V was cut by 4 bases and J by 5 bases, with 6 bases left in between. CDR3 size: 13 residues. CDR1 and CDR2 (germline): LGHDT, YNNKEL (reference sequence). CDR3 loop: CASSPRNNSPLHF. In nucleotides, the CDR3 is TGTGCCAGCAGCCCCAGGAATAATTCACCCCTCCACTTT.

Only a few counts were recorded for this clone. The V gene is TRBV7-3, the J gene TRBJ2-2; TRBD2 matches 9 bases. The germline V gene has CDR1 SGHTA and CDR2 FQGTGA. The CDR3 extends over 18 amino acids. V was pared by 0 bases and J by 2 bases, with 7 bases of the junction left unmatched. The CDR3 spells CASSLTGGAGGNTGELFF. CDR3 bases: TGTGCCAGCAGCTTAACCGGCGGAGCGGGGGGAAACACCGGGGAGCTGTTTTTT.

The V call is TRBV29-1, the J call TRBJ1-1, with TRBD1 as a possible D gene (5 bases). Germline V gene data show CDR1 as SQVTM and CDR2 as ANQGSEA. V lost 5 bases and J 3 bases, leaving 16 bases between the germline ends. The CDR3 sequence is 14 residues long. Here the CDR3 reads CSVSPRGADTEAFF. The CDR3 DNA follows: TGCAGCGTTTCACCCCGCGGGGCGGACACTGAAGCTTTCTTT. Using reference TRBV29-1 and TRBJ1-1 for the parts outside the CDR3, the full variable domain is SAVISQKPSRDICQRGTSLTIQCQVDSQVTMMFWYRQQPGQSLTLIATANQGSEATYESGFVIDKFPISRPNLTFSTLTVSNMSPEDSSIYLCSVSPRGADTEAFFGQGTRLTVV.

This chain joins TRBV9 and TRBJ2-1; tentative D call: TRBD2 (5 bases). This CDR3 has 14 amino acids. In germline, CDR1 is SGDLS, CDR2 YYNGEE. The V gene lost 4 bases and the J gene lost 9 bases, with 17 bases spanning the gap. CDR3 in amino acids: CASSLLREGGEQFF. As DNA, the CDR3 is TGTGCCAGCAGCCTCCTCCGGGAAGGCGGTGAGCAGTTCTTC.

The chain combines TRBV5-4 with TRBJ2-2, with D possibly being TRBD2 (6 bases). CDR3 size: 15 residues. CDR1 SGHNT and CDR2 YYREEE come from the germline V gene (reference sequence). The V end lost 0 bases, the J end lost 3 bases, and 9 bases lay between the germline ends. The CDR3 DNA reads TGTGCCAGCAGCTTGGGACTAGGGTACACCGGGGAGCTGTTTTTT. It translates to CASSLGLGYTGELFF.

To note about this clone: One end of the junction fails to match germline, which may point to a read error. This sequence joins TRBV7-7 and TRBJ2-6; 9 bases are shared with TRBD2. The CDR3 consists of 15 residues. The germline gives CDR1 SSHAT, CDR2 FNYEAQ (reference sequence). This CDR3 is CASSGGTAGANVLTF. The CDR3 DNA follows: TGTGCTAGCAGCGGGGGGACTGCTGGGGCCAACGTCCTGACTTTC.

The table lists this clone with a few counts. The chain carries TRBV2 and TRBJ1-6, with D maybe TRBD1 (6 bases). With 4 bases removed from V and 7 bases from J, the gap between germline ends came to 20 bases. CDR1 is SNHLY, CDR2 FYNNEI, per germline. The CDR3 consists of 17 residues. This CDR3 is CASSGTGGPSGNSPLHF. The CDR3 nucleotides are TGTGCCAGCAGTGGGACCGGGGGGCCCTCCGGGAATTCACCCCTCCACTTT.

This rearrangement joins TRBV5-5 to TRBJ1-5; a weak D match, TRBD1 (6 bases). The V and J ends lost 0 bases and 7 bases respectively, with 14 bases between them. CDR3 length equals 15 residues. CDR1 and CDR2 (germline): SGHKS, YYEKEE (reference sequence). The DNA of the CDR3 is TGTGCCAGCAGCTTGGAGCAACTGCAGGGGCAGCCCCAGCATTTT. This sequence encodes CASSLEQLQGQPQHF.

CDR3 nucleotide sequence: TGTGCCAGCAGCTTAGAAGTCGGGACAGGGGACTTGAACACTGAAGCTTTCTTT. This gives the protein CASSLEVGTGDLNTEAFF. This rearrangement joins TRBV7-6 to TRBJ1-1; 10 bases agree with TRBD1. Germline CDR1 SGHVS, CDR2 FNYEAQ. V trimming: 1 base; J trimming: 0 bases; junction bases outside the gene matches: 8. This CDR3 is built from 18 residues.

The genes are TRBV6-4 and TRBJ1-1; 7 bases are shared with TRBD1. The CDR3 covers 18 residues. Germline CDR1 MRHNA, CDR2 SNTAGT. The V segment lost 6 bases and the J segment 1 base; nucleotides outside the gene matches: 17. The CDR3, as DNA: TGTGCCAGCAGCCTAGCTAACTTCCTCGACAGGGCGAACACTGAAGCTTTCTTT. Translated, it gives CASSLANFLDRANTEAFF.

In its sample, this clone was seen once. The chain has TRBV30 and TRBJ2-7, with 8 bases that match TRBD2. Germline CDR1 and CDR2: GTSNPN and SVGIG (reference sequence). The CDR3 has 15 amino acids. With 6 bases clipped from V and 6 bases from J, the junction kept 16 bases outside the gene matches. The CDR3 reads CACHPTTGGLIEQYF. CDR3 in DNA: TGTGCCTGCCACCCGACTACGGGGGGGCTTATCGAGCAGTACTTC.

The V and J genes are TRBV6-5 and TRBJ2-2, with a possible D match to TRBD1 (6 bases). CDR3 length equals 13 residues. CDR1 and CDR2 (germline): MNHEY, SVGAGI. Trimming removed 10 bases from V and 5 bases from J, with 14 bases in between. Here the CDR3 reads CATPQGGTGELFF. CDR3 nucleotides: TGTGCCACCCCACAGGGTGGGACCGGGGAGCTGTTTTTT.

The CDR3 loop is CASSQGLAGADEQFF. The CDR3 DNA follows: TGTGCCAGCAGCCAGGGACTAGCGGGAGCAGATGAGCAGTTCTTC. The rearrangement joins TRBV7-3 to TRBJ2-1; 14 bases match TRBD2. In germline, CDR1 is SGHTA, CDR2 FQGTGA. The CDR3 consists of 15 residues. The junction had 5 bases not matched to a gene; V was cut back by 5 bases and J by 8 bases.

The V gene is TRBV6-5, the J gene TRBJ2-3; D might be TRBD2 (6 bases). The CDR3 length is 14 residues. V shed 5 bases and J shed 3 bases, with 12 bases lying between them. The germline V gene has CDR1 MNHEY and CDR2 SVGAGI. Written as DNA, the CDR3 is TGTGCCAGCAGTCAGGAGGGCCGTACAGATACGCAGTATTTT. Translated: CASSQEGRTDTQYF.

This clone was detected only a few times. J is TRBJ1-2 and V is TRBV19; unclear D gene. The CDR3 loop spans 13 amino acids. V lost 8 bases to trimming and J lost 5 bases, with 15 bases between them. Per the germline V gene, CDR1 is LNHDA and CDR2 is SQIVND (reference sequence). The CDR3 DNA follows: TGTGCCAGTCGCCTCGAGGCTATTTATGGCTACACCTTC. Translating gives CASRLEAIYGYTF.

The chain links TRBV7-8 to TRBJ2-7; 9 bases are a match to TRBD1. The V gene's germline CDR1 is SGHVS and CDR2 FQNEAQ. The CDR3 sequence is 14 residues long. Trimming at V came to 4 bases and at J to 5 bases, leaving 6 bases not matched to a gene. The CDR3 DNA sequence: TGTGCCAGCAGCTACCGGGGACAGGGTGACGAGCAGTACTTC. Encoded protein: CASSYRGQGDEQYF. The variable domain in full, completed from reference TRBV7-8 and TRBJ2-7, reads GAGVSQSPRYKVAKRGQDVALRCDPISGHVSLFWYQQALGQGPEFLTYFQNEAQLDKSGLPSDRFFAERPEGSVSTLKIQRTQQEDSAVYLCASSYRGQGDEQYFGPGTRLTVT.

The chain recombines TRBV27 with TRBJ2-3; perhaps TRBD2 as D (5 bases). V shed 7 bases and J shed 1 base, with 18 bases lying between them. The CDR3 extends over 16 amino acids. Germline loops: CDR1 MNHEY, CDR2 SMNVEV (reference sequence). The CDR3 bases are TGTGCCAGCAACCCGAGGGCTTCTACCGGCACAGATACGCAGTATTTT. Translation gives CASNPRASTGTDTQYF.

The chain couples TRBV24-1 to TRBJ1-3; D is possibly TRBD1 (5 bases). Germline V CDR1 and CDR2: KGHDR, SFDVKD. The length of the CDR3 is 17 residues. Between the trimmed V and J ends, which lost 5 bases and 3 bases, there was a span of 19 bases. Here the CDR3 DNA reads TGTGCCACCAGTGGGGGCCTATTCCCCTTTGGTGGAAACACCATATATTTT. It yields the protein CATSGGLFPFGGNTIYF.

This chain connects TRBV13 to TRBJ2-7, with TRBD2 as a possible D gene (6 bases). Trimming shortened V by 6 bases and J by 5 bases, and 11 bases separated the two germline ends. Germline CDR1 and CDR2: PRHDT and FYEKMQ (reference sequence). The CDR3 extends over 12 amino acids. In nucleotides, the CDR3 is TGTGCCAGCAGTTCCCGGGGGAACGAGCAGTACTTC. It specifies CASSSRGNEQYF. The full variable domain, its missing parts supplied by reference TRBV13 and TRBJ2-7, is AAGVIQSPRHLIKEKRETATLKCYPIPRHDTVYWYQQGPGQDPQFLISFYEKMQSDKGSIPDRFSAQQFSDYHSELNMSSLELGDSALYFCASSSRGNEQYFGPGTRLTVT.

The rearrangement links TRBV18 to TRBJ2-4; a weak D match, TRBD1 (6 bases). Germline assignment: CDR1 KGHSH and CDR2 LQKENI. The CDR3 covers 15 residues. Trimming stripped 1 base from V and 4 bases from J, with 11 bases between. The CDR3 coding sequence is TGTGCCAGCTCACCACTCCAGGGGATTAAAAACATTCAGTACTTC. Translation gives CASSPLQGIKNIQYF.

The count of this clone is one. A read error may produce the germline difference seen at one junction end. V gene TRBV7-2 combines with J gene TRBJ2-1, with unresolved D. Germline CDR1 SGHTA, CDR2 FQGNSA. CDR3 length: 11 residues. For the CDR3, the DNA is TGTGCCAGCAGCTTCTACGATGAGCAGTTCTTC. It specifies CASSFYDEQFF.

The gene calls are TRBV5-4 and TRBJ2-3, with 8 bases lining up with TRBD1. The germline CDR1 and CDR2 sequences are SGHNT and YYREEE (reference sequence). The CDR3 consists of 16 residues. The J segment lost 5 bases and the V segment lost 4 bases, leaving 12 bases of the junction unmatched. The CDR3 DNA reads TGTGCCAGCAGCCCTGACAGGGGAAGGAGGGAAGATACGCAGTATTTT. Residues: CASSPDRGRREDTQYF.

The chain has TRBV7-2 and TRBJ1-5; 12 nucleotides agree with TRBD1. The germline gives CDR1 SGHTA, CDR2 FQGNSA. Unmatched junction bases numbered 6, after V lost 0 bases and J lost 6 bases. The CDR3 runs 17 residues. The CDR3 DNA sequence: TGTGCCAGCAGCTTAGCCCCCGGGACAGGGGGCGGTCAGCCCCAGCATTTT. Translated, it gives CASSLAPGTGGGQPQHF.